This record looks at one T cell receptor (beta chain) sequence and its context. Assay used: immunoSEQ multiplex PCR; TCRdb lists only in-frame clones, some missing. The sample includes fewer than 50,000 clones, roughly 73% seen only once; the top ten take 50% to 75%. Germline CDR1 SGHRS, CDR2 YFSETQ. The CDR3 totals 17 residues. V was cut by 4 bases and J by 9 bases, with 26 bases left in between. These data belong to a study of blood T cell repertoires in COVID-19. The sample comprised peripheral blood. This clonotype was sampled from a man at least 80 years old with acute or convalescent COVID-19. The V gene is TRBV5-1, the J gene TRBJ2-1, with D tentatively TRBD2 (7 bases). The CDR3 loop is CASSTLGTRGGGGEQFF. DNA for the CDR3: TGCGCCAGCAGCACGCTAGGAACTAGGGGGGGAGGCGGTGAGCAGTTCTTC.